One and the same sample provided the 27 T cell receptor beta chains below, sequenced in a study of T cell repertoires in cytomegalovirus infection. MiXCR, applied by TCRdb to the reads, yields one record per CDR3 protein. Here the sample spans fewer than 300,000 distinct CDR3 sequences, roughly a quarter being singletons. The sample consisted of PBMCs. All receptors derive from a human donor in good health (CMV status not recorded). Some clones in this sample may be carry-over from other donors' samples.

The chain is built from TRBV29-1 and TRBJ2-7, with D possibly matching TRBD1 (5 bases). From germline, CDR1 is SQVTM and CDR2 ANQGSEA. The CDR3 covers 11 residues. The germline V and J ends were trimmed by 7 bases and 2 bases, with 9 bases remaining between them. The CDR3 here is CSAQGTYEQYF. The CDR3 DNA is TGCAGCGCTCAGGGTACCTACGAGCAGTACTTC.

The CDR3 sequence: CSVGPTGGYEQYF. Here the CDR3 DNA reads TGCAGCGTTGGTCCGACAGGGGGCTACGAGCAGTACTTC. J is TRBJ2-7 and V is TRBV29-1, with 9 bases fitting TRBD1. The CDR3 extends over 13 amino acids. Losses at the gene ends were 4 bases for V and 3 bases for J; bases not matched to a gene: 4. Per germline, CDR1 SQVTM and CDR2 ANQGSEA.

This clonotype showed up just a few times. The J gene is TRBJ1-4, the V gene TRBV29-1; no reliable D call. Trimming took off 3 bases at V and 5 bases at J, with 7 bases between the two ends. The length of the CDR3 is 12 residues. Germline CDR1 and CDR2: SQVTM and ANQGSEA. CDR3 in amino acids: CSVDSPNEKLFF. CDR3 DNA sequence: TGCAGCGTTGATAGTCCCAATGAAAAACTGTTTTTT.

This clonotype was seen once. V gene TRBV6-1 combines with J gene TRBJ1-6, with D perhaps matching TRBD1 (5 bases). The V end lost 0 bases, the J end lost 4 bases, and 7 bases lay between the germline ends. Germline CDR1 MNHNS, CDR2 SASEGT. There are 15 residues in the CDR3. Written as DNA, the CDR3 is TGTGCCAGCAGTGAAGCCCAGGGTTATAATTCACCCCTCCACTTT. Protein: CASSEAQGYNSPLHF.

The CDR3 is CASSSPSSGSPYEQYF. The CDR3 DNA is TGTGCCAGCAGTTCCCCATCTAGCGGGAGCCCCTACGAGCAGTACTTC. The chain couples TRBV28 to TRBJ2-7, with 10 bases identical to TRBD2. With V trimmed by 4 bases and J by 2 bases, 8 bases remained unmatched. Germline V gene lookup returns CDR1 MDHEN and CDR2 SYDVKM. This CDR3 comprises 16 residues.

The chain links TRBV11-2 to TRBJ2-7; D remains unclear. Deletions cut 5 bases from V and 2 bases from J, with 13 bases between. The CDR3 sequence is 14 residues long. Germline loops: CDR1 SGHAT, CDR2 FQNNGV. The chain's CDR3 is CASSKVGGPYEQYF. The CDR3 DNA reads TGTGCCAGCAGCAAGGTCGGCGGCCCCTACGAGCAGTACTTC.

This clonotype was counted only a few times. J is TRBJ1-5 and V is TRBV19; a weak D match, TRBD1 (6 bases). CDR3 length equals 14 residues. The germline CDR1 and CDR2 sequences are LNHDA and SQIVND (reference sequence). V was cut by 5 bases and J by 3 bases, with 11 bases left in between. The CDR3 DNA reads TGTGCCAGTAGTTCCGACAGGTACAATCAGCCCCAGCATTTT. Translation gives CASSSDRYNQPQHF.

V usage is TRBV29-1 and J usage is TRBJ2-3, with 13 nucleotides matching TRBD2. CDR1 SQVTM and CDR2 ANQGSEA come from the germline V gene. V lost 4 bases and J lost 4; bases outside the gene matches: 2. CDR3 length equals 14 residues. Here the CDR3 DNA reads TGCAGCGTTGTACTAGCGGGAGGGCCAGATACGCAGTATTTT. Its protein is CSVVLAGGPDTQYF.

There are a few counts of this clonotype. The chain combines TRBV7-2 with TRBJ2-5, with 8 bases matching TRBD1. There are 14 residues in the CDR3. V was pared by 4 bases and J by 5 bases, with 6 bases of the junction left unmatched. The V gene's germline CDR1 is SGHTA and CDR2 FQGNSA. CDR3 in amino acids: CASSSRGREETQYF. CDR3 coding DNA: TGTGCCAGCAGCTCCAGGGGGCGCGAGGAGACCCAGTACTTC.

Many counts were recorded for this clonotype. The CDR3 here is CASSSATGGSNQPQHF. CDR3 DNA: TGTGCCAGCAGTTCCGCGACAGGGGGTAGCAATCAGCCCCAGCATTTT. The chain uses TRBV12-3 or TRBV12-4 and TRBJ1-5; 9 bases are shared with TRBD1. The CDR3 extends over 16 amino acids. V dropped 4 bases and J dropped 0; count of bases not matched to a gene: 4.

This clonotype was detected only a few times. The V gene is TRBV11-2, the J gene TRBJ2-5; 7 bases are a match to TRBD1. Trimming removed 1 base from V and 1 base from J; junction bases left unmatched: 6. Looked up from germline, CDR1 is SGHAT and CDR2 is FQNNGV. This CDR3 comprises 16 residues. Written as DNA, the CDR3 is TGTGCCAGCAGCTTAGGGGTACAGGGGACCCAAGAGACCCAGTACTTC. Encoded protein: CASSLGVQGTQETQYF.

This clonotype has more than one count but fewer than ten. A much larger clonotype is one base distant, so this may be a read error. The chain combines TRBV9 with TRBJ2-1; 7 nucleotides line up with TRBD2. The CDR3 is 15 residues long. Trimming took 2 bases from V and 0 from J; bases not matched to a gene: 2. The germline V gene encodes CDR1 SGDLS and CDR2 YYNGEE. The CDR3 region is CASSVRGSSYNEQFF. The CDR3 region has the DNA TGTGCCAGCAGCGTTCGCGGGAGCTCCTACAATGAGCAGTTCTTC.

This clonotype appeared a few times. This chain joins TRBV7-2 and TRBJ1-2; D possibly corresponds to TRBD1 (5 bases). V was shortened by 5 bases and J by 2 bases, with 9 bases between the two germline ends. This CDR3 is 13 amino acids long. Germline lookup yields CDR1 SGHTA and CDR2 FQGNSA. CDR3 amino acids: CASSPQGNYGYTF. DNA for the CDR3: TGTGCCAGCAGCCCGCAGGGAAACTATGGCTACACCTTC.

A remark on this clonotype: One end of the junction fails to match germline, which may point to a read error. The chain combines TRBV29-1 with TRBJ1-1; D is ambiguous. In germline, CDR1 is SQVTM, CDR2 ANQGSEA. This CDR3 spans 10 amino acids. CDR3: CSTQNTGAFF. The CDR3, as DNA: TGCAGCACACAAAACACTGGAGCTTTCTTT.

A few counts support this clonotype. This sequence joins TRBV14 and TRBJ1-1; possible D gene TRBD1, 6 bases. CDR1 and CDR2 (germline): SGHDN, FVKESK. The CDR3 sequence is 15 residues long. V was cut by 2 bases and J by 4 bases, with 14 bases left in between. CDR3 nucleotides: TGTGCCAGCAGCCAACTTACAGGGATAGGCACTGAAGCTTTCTTT. Translation gives CASSQLTGIGTEAFF. Combining the CDR3 with reference TRBV14 and TRBJ1-1 gives the whole variable domain EAGVTQFPSHSVIEKGQTVTLRCDPISGHDNLYWYRRVMGKEIKFLLHFVKESKQDESGMPNNRFLAERTGGTYSTLKVQPAELEDSGVYFCASSQLTGIGTEAFFGQGTRLTVV.

There are a few counts of this clonotype. The chain is built from TRBV19 and TRBJ2-3, with 9 bases that match TRBD2. CDR3 size: 16 residues. J was trimmed by 4 bases and V by 6 bases; bases with no gene match: 11. Germline CDR1 and CDR2: LNHDA and SQIVND (reference sequence). CDR3 coding DNA: TGTGCCAGTAGCCCTGGAGCGGGGGGACTCGCAGATACGCAGTATTTT. Protein: CASSPGAGGLADTQYF. Combining the CDR3 with reference TRBV19 and TRBJ2-3 gives the whole variable domain DGGITQSPKYLFRKEGQNVTLSCEQNLNHDAMYWYRQDPGQGLRLIYYSQIVNDFQKGDIAEGYSVSREKKESFPLTVTSAQKNPTAFYLCASSPGAGGLADTQYFGPGTRLTVL.

In this sample, this clonotype turned up many times. The junction departs from germline at one end; a sequencing error may be responsible. The J gene is TRBJ2-4, the V gene TRBV10-2, with 14 bases that match TRBD2. There are 15 residues in the CDR3. Germline lookup yields CDR1 WSHSY and CDR2 SAAADI. CDR3 sequence (DNA): TGCGCCAGCAGTGACCTAATGACTAGCGGGGGGGCCCTGGACTTC. Amino acids: CASSDLMTSGGALDF.

This clonotype was seen repeatedly, ten times or more. This could be a read error, since a much larger clone is one nucleotide away. This rearrangement joins TRBV7-2 to TRBJ2-1; 7 nucleotides match TRBD2. CDR1 is SGHTA and CDR2 is FQGNSA in the germline V gene. The CDR3 sequence is 15 residues long. Trimming at V came to 3 bases and at J to 0 bases, leaving 2 bases not matched to a gene. The CDR3 bases are TGTGCCAGCAGCTTCGGCGGGAGCTCCTACAATGAGCAGTTCTTC. As protein: CASSFGGSSYNEQFF.

This clonotype was seen many times. The rearrangement uses TRBV7-2 and TRBJ2-1; 11 nucleotides agree with TRBD2. The germline CDR1 and CDR2 sequences are SGHTA and FQGNSA. Unmatched junction bases numbered 7, after V lost 2 bases and J lost 7 bases. The CDR3 consists of 16 residues. The CDR3 protein is CASSLQLAGVLNEQFF. The CDR3, as DNA: TGTGCCAGCAGCTTACAACTAGCGGGAGTGTTAAATGAGCAGTTCTTC.

This clonotype has only a few counts. The CDR3 loop reads CASSTKVNTEAFF. As DNA, the CDR3 is TGTGCCAGCAGCACAAAGGTAAACACTGAAGCTTTCTTT. The chain links TRBV7-3 to TRBJ1-1; D not certain. The CDR3 covers 13 residues. Germline loops: CDR1 SGHTA, CDR2 FQGTGA. Trimming took off 5 bases at V and 2 bases at J, with 9 bases between the two ends.

CDR3 DNA sequence: TGCAGTGCGAACAGGGATTTGGCGACCTACGAGCAGTACTTC. Translation gives CSANRDLATYEQYF. The gene calls are TRBV20-1 and TRBJ2-7, with a possible D match to TRBD1 (6 bases). V was pared by 6 bases and J by 2 bases, with 17 bases between. The CDR3 spans 14 residues. Per germline, CDR1 DFQATT and CDR2 SNEGSKA (reference sequence).

V usage is TRBV24-1 and J usage is TRBJ2-5, with 10 bases lining up with TRBD1. Trimming at V came to 7 bases and at J to 3 bases, leaving 1 base not matched to a gene. This CDR3 region has 13 residues. Germline CDR1 is KGHDR and CDR2 is SFDVKD. CDR3 in DNA: TGTGCCACCAGGGGGACAGGGGAAGAGACCCAGTACTTC. Protein product: CATRGTGEETQYF.

The chain recombines TRBV19 with TRBJ1-5; 8 nucleotides line up with TRBD1. Germline V lookup: CDR1 LNHDA, CDR2 SQIVND (reference sequence). Trimming cost V 7 bases and J 6 bases; bases outside gene matches: 14. This CDR3 has 16 amino acids. The CDR3 bases are TGTGCCAGTATAGGTTTTGGGCAGGGGGCGTTTCAGCCCCAGCATTTT. Its translation is CASIGFGQGAFQPQHF.

In its sample, this clonotype was seen many times. This chain links TRBV7-2 with TRBJ2-5; maybe TRBD2 (5 bases). CDR3 length: 16 amino acids. In germline, CDR1 is SGHTA, CDR2 FQGNSA. The V gene lost 1 base and the J gene lost 5 bases, with 17 bases spanning the gap. The CDR3 sequence is CASSLEAAQRLETQYF. The CDR3 DNA is TGTGCCAGCAGCTTAGAAGCGGCCCAGAGGCTGGAGACCCAGTACTTC.

This chain links TRBV7-2 with TRBJ2-1, with 8 bases identical to TRBD2. Germline CDR1 reads SGHTA; CDR2 reads FQGNSA. The V and J ends lost 1 base and 10 bases, in that order; junction bases with no gene match: 15. The CDR3 loop spans 17 amino acids. CDR3 in amino acids: CASSLGISGTGGNEQFF. CDR3 nucleotide sequence: TGTGCCAGCAGCTTAGGGATTAGCGGGACGGGCGGGAACGAGCAGTTCTTC.

The gene calls are TRBV30 and TRBJ1-2, with D unresolved. The CDR3 sequence is 12 residues long. Germline V gives CDR1 GTSNPN, CDR2 SVGIG (reference sequence). Between the trimmed V and J ends, which lost 4 bases and 8 bases, there was a span of 14 bases. The CDR3 protein is CAWTPVVEGYTF. Written as DNA, the CDR3 is TGTGCCTGGACCCCTGTGGTCGAAGGCTACACCTTC.

The rearrangement joins TRBV20-1 to TRBJ2-4; D is perhaps TRBD1 (6 bases). This CDR3 comprises 16 residues. V lost 0 bases and J 0 bases, leaving 12 bases between the germline ends. Germline-derived CDR1 and CDR2 are DFQATT and SNEGSKA (reference sequence). The CDR3 region has the DNA TGCAGTGCTAGAGATACCAGGGGACAAGCCAAAAACATTCAGTACTTC. This codes for CSARDTRGQAKNIQYF.